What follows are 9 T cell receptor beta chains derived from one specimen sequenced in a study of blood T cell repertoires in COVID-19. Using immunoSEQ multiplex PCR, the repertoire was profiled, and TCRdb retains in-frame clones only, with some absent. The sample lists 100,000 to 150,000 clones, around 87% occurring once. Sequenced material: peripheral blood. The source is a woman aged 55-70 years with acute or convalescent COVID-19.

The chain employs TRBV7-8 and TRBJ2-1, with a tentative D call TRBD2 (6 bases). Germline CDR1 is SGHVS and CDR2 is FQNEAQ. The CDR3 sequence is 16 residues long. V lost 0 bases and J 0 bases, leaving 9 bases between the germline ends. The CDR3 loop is CASSLARGNSYNEQFF. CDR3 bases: TGTGCCAGCAGCTTAGCCCGGGGGAACTCCTACAATGAGCAGTTCTTC.

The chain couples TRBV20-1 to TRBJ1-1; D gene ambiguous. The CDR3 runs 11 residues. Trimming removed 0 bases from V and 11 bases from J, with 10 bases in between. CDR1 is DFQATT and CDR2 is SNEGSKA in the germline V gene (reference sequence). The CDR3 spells CSARDAHRAFF. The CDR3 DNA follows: TGCAGTGCTAGAGACGCTCACCGGGCTTTCTTT.

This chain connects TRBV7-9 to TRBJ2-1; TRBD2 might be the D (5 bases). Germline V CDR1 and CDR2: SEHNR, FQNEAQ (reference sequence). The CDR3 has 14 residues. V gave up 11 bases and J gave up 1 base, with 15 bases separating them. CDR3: CAGRPSGSYNEQFF. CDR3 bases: TGTGCCGGGAGACCGTCGGGTTCCTACAATGAGCAGTTCTTC.

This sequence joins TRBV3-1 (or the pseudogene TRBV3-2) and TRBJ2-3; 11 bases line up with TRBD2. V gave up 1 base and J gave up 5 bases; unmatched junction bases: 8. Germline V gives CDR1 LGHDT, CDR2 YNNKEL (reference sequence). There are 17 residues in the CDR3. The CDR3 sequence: CASSQGLAGGRGDTQYF. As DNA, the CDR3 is TGTGCCAGCAGCCAAGGTCTAGCGGGAGGCCGTGGAGATACGCAGTATTTT.

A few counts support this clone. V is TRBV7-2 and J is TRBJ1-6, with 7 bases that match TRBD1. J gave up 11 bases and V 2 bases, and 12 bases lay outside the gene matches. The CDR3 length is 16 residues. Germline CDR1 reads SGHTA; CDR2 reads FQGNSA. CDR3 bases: TGTGCCAGCAGCTTATCGGCAGGGGGGTTCGGGACACCCCTCCACTTT. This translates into CASSLSAGGFGTPLHF.

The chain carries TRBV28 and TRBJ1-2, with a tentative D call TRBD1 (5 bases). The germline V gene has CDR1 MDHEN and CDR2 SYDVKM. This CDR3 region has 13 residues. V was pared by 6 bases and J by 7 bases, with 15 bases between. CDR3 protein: CASSSDIGFGYTF. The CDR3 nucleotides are TGTGCCAGCAGCTCGGACATAGGGTTTGGCTACACCTTC.

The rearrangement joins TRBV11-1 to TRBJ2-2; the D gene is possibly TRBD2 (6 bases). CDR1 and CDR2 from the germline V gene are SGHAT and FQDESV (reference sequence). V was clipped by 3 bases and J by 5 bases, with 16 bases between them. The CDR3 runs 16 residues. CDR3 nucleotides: TGTGCCAGCAGCTTCAGCGGGCTGGGAGGAACCGGGGAGCTGTTTTTT. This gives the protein CASSFSGLGGTGELFF.

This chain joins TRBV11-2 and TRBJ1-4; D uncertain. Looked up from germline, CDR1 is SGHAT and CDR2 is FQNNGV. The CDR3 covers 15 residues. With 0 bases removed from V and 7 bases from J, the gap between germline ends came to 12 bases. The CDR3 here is CASSLDRGVAEKLFF. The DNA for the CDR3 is TGTGCCAGCAGCTTAGATCGGGGTGTTGCTGAAAAACTGTTTTTT.

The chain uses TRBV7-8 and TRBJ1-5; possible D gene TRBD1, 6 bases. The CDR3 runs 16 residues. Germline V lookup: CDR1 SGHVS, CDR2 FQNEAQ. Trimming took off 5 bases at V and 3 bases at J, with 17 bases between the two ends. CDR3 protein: CASSPIRGADNQPQHF. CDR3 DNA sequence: TGTGCCAGCAGCCCCATCCGGGGGGCAGACAATCAGCCCCAGCATTTT.